Listed below are T cell receptor beta chains from one sample, sequenced in a study of T-cell memory formation after mild COVID-19. TCRdb analysed the 5' RACE reads with MiXCR anew, one entry per CDR3 protein. The repertoire holds 450,000 or so distinct CDR3 sequences, with roughly 23% as singletons. The sample comprised PBMCs or a T cell subset sorted from them (not recorded which). The origin of the receptors is an adult woman who had mild COVID-19 (a few samples of this study predate the infection). Cell type and time point are not known. Each CDR3 is given with its conserved first and last residue. Fields, in order: V gene, D gene, clone size, J gene, CDR3 protein, CDR3 DNA. The D gene is left open where the match is weak. A row's size may be missing; if present it is once, few, many or a size class.

>TRBV6-6|TRBD1|.|TRBJ1-5
CASSLRDRGRQPQHF
TGTGCCTCTAGTCTCCGGGACAGGGGACGGCAGCCCCAGCATTTT
>TRBV4-1|.|.|TRBJ2-1
CASSERPGGDEQFF
TGCGCCAGCAGCGAGAGGCCCGGGGGTGATGAGCAGTTCTTC
>TRBV7-9|.|few|TRBJ2-7
CASSSKGSPYEQYF
TGTGCCAGCAGTTCAAAGGGGTCCCCCTACGAGCAGTACTTC
>TRBV12-3/TRBV12-4|.|.|TRBJ2-3
CASSLRRALWSSVTDTQYF
TGTGCCAGCAGTTTAAGACGAGCCTTATGGAGTTCAGTCACAGATACGCAGTATTTT
>TRBV19|.|.|TRBJ1-1
CASILFRIGTRTEAFF
TGTGCCAGTATCCTCTTTAGGATCGGTACCCGCACTGAAGCTTTCTTT
>TRBV12-3/TRBV12-4|.|.|TRBJ1-6
CASSLAGRGNSPLHF
TGTGCCAGCAGTTTGGCTGGCAGGGGTAATTCACCCCTCCACTTT
>TRBV11-2|.|few|TRBJ2-1
CASSLLQGGLQFF
TGTGCCAGCAGCCTACTACAGGGAGGGCTTCAGTTCTTC
>TRBV3-1|TRBD1|.|TRBJ2-1
CASSPTATGKEQFF
TGTGCCAGCAGCCCCACCGCGACAGGGAAGGAGCAGTTCTTC
>TRBV11-1|.|few|TRBJ2-7
CASMDEQYF
TGTGCCAGCATGGACGAGCAGTACTTC
>TRBV5-6|TRBD1|many|TRBJ2-7
CASSQGTGPYEQYF
TGTGCCAGCAGCCAGGGGACAGGACCCTACGAGCAGTACTTC
>TRBV12-3/TRBV12-4|.|few|TRBJ2-3
CASSFLGDTQYF
TGTGCCAGCAGTTTTCTGGGAGATACGCAGTATTTT
>TRBV24-1|.|few|TRBJ1-2
CATSARGYGYTF
TGTGCCACCAGTGCCAGGGGCTATGGCTACACCTTC
>TRBV7-9|.|.|TRBJ2-7
CASSPDRGARGSSYEQYF
TGTGCCAGCAGCCCAGATCGGGGGGCCCGCGGAAGCTCCTACGAGCAGTACTTC
>TRBV3-1|.|.|TRBJ2-4
CASSHLPGADKNIQYF
TGTGCCAGCAGCCATCTTCCGGGGGCCGACAAAAACATTCAGTACTTC
>TRBV7-2|TRBD2|many|TRBJ2-3
CASSLPPTSGRAGVEDTQYF
TGTGCCAGCAGCCTCCCCCCCACTAGCGGGAGGGCCGGGGTTGAAGATACGCAGTATTTT
>TRBV7-2|.|many|TRBJ2-5
CASSQTEETQYF
TGTGCCAGCAGCCAGACAGAAGAGACCCAGTACTTC
>TRBV5-6|.|.|TRBJ1-5
CASNHGGYNQPQHF
TGTGCCAGCAACCATGGGGGCTACAATCAGCCCCAGCATTTT
>TRBV7-3|.|.|TRBJ2-1
CASSRQGLDEQFF
TGTGCCAGCAGCAGACAGGGACTGGATGAGCAGTTCTTC
>TRBV20-1|.|few|TRBJ2-7
CGGLSGWSSYEQYF
TGCGGGGGTTTAAGCGGGTGGAGCTCCTACGAGCAGTACTTC
>TRBV11-2|.|.|TRBJ2-3
CASSSDREVGTQYF
TGTGCCAGCAGCTCAGACAGGGAGGTTGGTACGCAGTATTTT
>TRBV20-1|.|few|TRBJ2-7
CSASDTANYEQYF
TGCAGTGCATCGGACACGGCCAACTACGAGCAGTACTTC
>TRBV5-1|.|few|TRBJ2-5
CASSLGALKETQYF
TGCGCCAGCTCTTTGGGGGCGCTTAAAGAGACCCAGTACTTC
>TRBV4-3|.|.|TRBJ2-7
CASSQDWNPSYEQYF
TGCGCCAGCAGCCAAGATTGGAATCCTTCCTACGAGCAGTACTTC
>TRBV12-3/TRBV12-4|.|few|TRBJ1-1
CASSPTQGVGAFF
TGTGCCAGCAGTCCGACACAGGGCGTCGGAGCTTTCTTT
>TRBV6-5|TRBD2|.|TRBJ2-5
CASSRGTSDPYQETQYF
TGTGCCAGCAGCCGAGGGACTAGCGACCCGTACCAAGAGACCCAGTACTTC
>TRBV7-2|.|.|TRBJ2-2
CASSLRGPEVGGELFF
TGTGCCAGCAGCTTAAGGGGCCCCGAGGTGGGCGGGGAGCTGTTTTTT
>TRBV7-2|.|few|TRBJ1-6
CASSPRAMDSPLHF
TGTGCCAGCAGCCCCCGGGCTATGGATTCACCCCTCCACTTT
>TRBV7-9|.|many|TRBJ2-5
CASSLSGETQYF
TGTGCCAGCAGCTTAAGTGGAGAGACCCAGTACTTC
>TRBV14|.|.|TRBJ2-3
CASSLYRSTDTQYF
TGTGCCAGCAGTCTCTATAGAAGCACAGATACGCAGTATTTT
>TRBV5-4|.|.|TRBJ1-1
CASSLSDDLEAFF
TGTGCCAGCAGCTTAAGCGATGACCTTGAAGCTTTCTTT
>TRBV24-1|.|few|TRBJ2-3
CATSSREKGLDTQYF
TGTGCCACCAGTTCCAGGGAAAAGGGCCTAGATACGCAGTATTTT
>TRBV7-9|TRBD2|few|TRBJ2-3
CASSLRLADTDTQYF
TGTGCCAGCAGCTTAAGACTAGCGGACACAGATACGCAGTATTTT
>TRBV20-1|TRBD2|many|TRBJ2-3
CSARDGTMNTDTQYF
TGCAGTGCTAGAGATGGGACTATGAACACAGATACGCAGTATTTT
>TRBV11-2|TRBD1|few|TRBJ1-1
CASSLVLRTGVNTEAFF
TGTGCCAGCAGCCTAGTTCTAAGGACAGGGGTGAACACTGAAGCTTTCTTT
>TRBV7-2|.|.|TRBJ2-1
CASRWGSSYNEQFF
TGTGCCAGCAGGTGGGGCAGTTCCTACAATGAGCAGTTCTTC